This TCR beta chain was recorded in a study of T cell responses to AZD1222 COVID-19 vaccine. Background on the study: It was second doses at about 4 or about 12 weeks that were pooled. Study-level findings and limits: Donors were largely white British and mainly female; clonal diversity was possibly underestimated. The study reported that nearly half of spike-specific TCRs target unmutated variant regions. Repertoire samples came only from after the peak T cell response.

A remark on this clone: No antigen is known for it.

Libraries were prepared by immunoSEQ multiplex PCR; TCRdb keeps only in-frame clonotypes and omits some of them. The top ten clones hold approximately 17% of a sample with roughly 120,000 clones, approximately 91% of them seen once. V lost 3 bases to trimming and J lost 7 bases, with 4 bases between them. Germline CDR1 reads SEHNR; CDR2 reads FQNEAQ (reference sequence). The CDR3 is 11 residues long. The sample was peripheral blood, taken on day 0 of AZD1222 vaccination. The sequence was collected from an adult in good health. The genes are TRBV7-9 and TRBJ2-1; D remains unclear. CDR3 DNA: TGTGCCAGCAGCTTTACTAATGAGCAGTTCTTC. This codes for CASSFTNEQFF. Full variable domain (missing parts from reference TRBV7-9 and TRBJ2-1): DTGVSQNPRHKITKRGQNVTFRCDPISEHNRLYWYRQTLGQGPEFLTYFQNEAQLEKSRLLSDRFSAERPKGSFSTLEIQRTEQGDSAMYLCASSFTNEQFFGPGTRLTVL.